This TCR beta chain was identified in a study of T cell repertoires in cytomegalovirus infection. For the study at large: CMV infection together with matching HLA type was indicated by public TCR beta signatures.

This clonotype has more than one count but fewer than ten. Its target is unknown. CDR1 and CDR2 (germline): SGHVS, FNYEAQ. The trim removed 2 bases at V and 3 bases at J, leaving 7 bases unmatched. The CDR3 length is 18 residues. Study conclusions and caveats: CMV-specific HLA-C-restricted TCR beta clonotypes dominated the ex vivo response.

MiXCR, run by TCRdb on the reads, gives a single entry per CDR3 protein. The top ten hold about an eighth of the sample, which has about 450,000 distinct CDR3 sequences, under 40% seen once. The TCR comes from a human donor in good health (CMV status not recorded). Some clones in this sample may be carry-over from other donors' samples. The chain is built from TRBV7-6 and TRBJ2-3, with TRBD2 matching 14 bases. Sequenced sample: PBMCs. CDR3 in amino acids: CASSLMATSGGVTDTQYF. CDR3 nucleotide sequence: TGTGCCAGCAGCTTAATGGCGACTAGCGGGGGGGTGACAGATACGCAGTATTTT.